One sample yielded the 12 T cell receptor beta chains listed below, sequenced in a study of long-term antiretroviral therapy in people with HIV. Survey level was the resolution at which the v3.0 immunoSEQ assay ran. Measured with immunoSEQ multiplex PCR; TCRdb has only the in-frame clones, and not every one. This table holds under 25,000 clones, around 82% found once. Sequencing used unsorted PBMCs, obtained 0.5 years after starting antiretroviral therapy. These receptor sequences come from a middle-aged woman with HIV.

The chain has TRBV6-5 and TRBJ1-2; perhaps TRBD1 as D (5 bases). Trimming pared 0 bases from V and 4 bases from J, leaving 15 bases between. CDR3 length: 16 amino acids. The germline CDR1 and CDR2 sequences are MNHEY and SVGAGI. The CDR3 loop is CASSYSSAAGTYGYTF. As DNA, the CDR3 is TGTGCCAGCAGTTACTCCTCGGCCGCAGGGACCTATGGCTACACCTTC.

The CDR3: CASTDHNSPLHF. CDR3 DNA sequence: TGTGCCAGTACCGACCATAATTCACCCCTCCACTTT. The genes are TRBV19 and TRBJ1-6, with unresolved D. Germline V CDR1 and CDR2: LNHDA, SQIVND (reference sequence). V lost 7 bases and J 5 bases, leaving 6 bases between the germline ends. The CDR3 is made up of 12 amino acids.

CDR3: CASRRLAGGHNEQFF. CDR3 nucleotide sequence: TGTGCCAGCAGGAGGCTAGCGGGGGGCCACAATGAGCAGTTCTTC. The chain links TRBV2 to TRBJ2-1; 11 bases are shared with TRBD2. The CDR3 covers 15 residues. CDR1 is SNHLY and CDR2 is FYNNEI in the germline V gene. The ends lost 6 bases at V and 5 bases at J; junction bases unmatched: 6.

The CDR3 loop reads CASTQGVDRAYGYTF. The CDR3 DNA is TGTGCCAGCACCCAAGGGGTTGACAGGGCCTATGGCTACACCTTC. The chain is built from TRBV7-2 and TRBJ1-2, with 7 nucleotides matching TRBD1. The CDR3 is 15 amino acids. V was pared by 7 bases and J by 4 bases, with 12 bases of the junction left unmatched. Germline CDR1 reads SGHTA; CDR2 reads FQGNSA.

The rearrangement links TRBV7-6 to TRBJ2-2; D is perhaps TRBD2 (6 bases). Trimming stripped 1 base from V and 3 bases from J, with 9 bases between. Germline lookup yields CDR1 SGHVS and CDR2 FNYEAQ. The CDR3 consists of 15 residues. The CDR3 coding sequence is TGTGCCAGCAGCTTAGTGGGGACTGACACCGGGGAGCTGTTTTTT. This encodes CASSLVGTDTGELFF. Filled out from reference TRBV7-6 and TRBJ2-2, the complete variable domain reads GAGVSQSPRYKVTKRGQDVALRCDPISGHVSLYWYRQALGQGPEFLTYFNYEAQQDKSGLPNDRFSAERPEGSISTLTIQRTEQRDSAMYRCASSLVGTDTGELFFGEGSRLTVL.

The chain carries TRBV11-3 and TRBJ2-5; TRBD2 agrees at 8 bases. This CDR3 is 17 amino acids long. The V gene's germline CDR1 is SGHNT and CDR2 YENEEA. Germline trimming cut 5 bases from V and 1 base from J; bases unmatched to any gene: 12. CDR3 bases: TGTGCCAGCAGCCACCACGGGCAGCGGGGGTCCCAAGAGACCCAGTACTTC. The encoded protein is CASSHHGQRGSQETQYF.

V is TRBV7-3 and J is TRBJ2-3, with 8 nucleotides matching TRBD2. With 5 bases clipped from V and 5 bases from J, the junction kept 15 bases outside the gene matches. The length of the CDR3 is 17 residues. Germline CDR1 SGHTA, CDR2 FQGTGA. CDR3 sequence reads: CASSPGGAGGVGDTQYF. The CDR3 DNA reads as TGTGCCAGCAGCCCCGGGGGGGCGGGGGGAGTTGGAGATACGCAGTATTTT.

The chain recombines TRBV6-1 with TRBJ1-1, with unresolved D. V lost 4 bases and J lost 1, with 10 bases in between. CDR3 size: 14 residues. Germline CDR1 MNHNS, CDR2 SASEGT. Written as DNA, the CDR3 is TGTGCCAGCAGTGTAAGGTCTCAGAACACTGAAGCTTTCTTT. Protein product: CASSVRSQNTEAFF.

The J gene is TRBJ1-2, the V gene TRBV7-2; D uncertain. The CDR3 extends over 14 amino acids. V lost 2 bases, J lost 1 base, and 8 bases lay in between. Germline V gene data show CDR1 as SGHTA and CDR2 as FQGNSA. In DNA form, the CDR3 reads TGTGCCAGCAGCTTATCGGCCGATAACTATGGCTACACCTTC. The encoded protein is CASSLSADNYGYTF.

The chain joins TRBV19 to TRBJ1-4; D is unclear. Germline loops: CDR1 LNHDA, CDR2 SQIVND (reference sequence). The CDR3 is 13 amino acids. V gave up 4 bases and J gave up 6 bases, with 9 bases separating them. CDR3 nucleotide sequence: TGTGCCAGTAGTACACGGTCGGATGAAAAACTGTTTTTT. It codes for CASSTRSDEKLFF.

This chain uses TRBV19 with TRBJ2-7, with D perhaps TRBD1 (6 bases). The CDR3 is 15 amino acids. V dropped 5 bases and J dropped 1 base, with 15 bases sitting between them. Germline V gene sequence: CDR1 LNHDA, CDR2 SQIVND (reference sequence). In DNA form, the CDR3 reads TGTGCCAGTAGTTTCCCCGGACAGAGATCCTACGAGCAGTACTTC. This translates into CASSFPGQRSYEQYF.

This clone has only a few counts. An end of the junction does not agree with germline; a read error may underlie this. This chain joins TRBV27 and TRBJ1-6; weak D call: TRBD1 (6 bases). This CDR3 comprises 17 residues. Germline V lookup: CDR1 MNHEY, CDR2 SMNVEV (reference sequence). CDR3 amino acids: CASSLWGGGRYDSPLHF. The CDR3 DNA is TGTGCCAGCAGTTTGTGGGGAGGGGGGCGCTATGATTCACCCCTCCACTTT.